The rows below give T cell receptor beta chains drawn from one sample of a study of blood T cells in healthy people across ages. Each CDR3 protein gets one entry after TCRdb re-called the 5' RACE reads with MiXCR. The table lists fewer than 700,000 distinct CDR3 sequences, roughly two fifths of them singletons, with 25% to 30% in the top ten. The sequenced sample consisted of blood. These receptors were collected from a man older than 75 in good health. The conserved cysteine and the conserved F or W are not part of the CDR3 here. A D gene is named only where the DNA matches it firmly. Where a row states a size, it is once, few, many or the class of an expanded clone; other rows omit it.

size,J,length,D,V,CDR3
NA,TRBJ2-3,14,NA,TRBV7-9,ASSLSRNPRTDTQY
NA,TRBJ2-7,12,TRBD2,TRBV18,ASSPGGGPDEQY
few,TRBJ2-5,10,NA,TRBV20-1,SAPSPGETQY
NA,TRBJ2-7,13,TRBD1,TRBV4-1,AGSLYTGGNYEQY
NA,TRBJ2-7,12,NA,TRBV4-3,ASSPSVSRCEQY
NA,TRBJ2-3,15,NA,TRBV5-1,ASSLGVGSANGNTQY
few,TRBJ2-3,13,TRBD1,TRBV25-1,ASSTDRGLTDTQY
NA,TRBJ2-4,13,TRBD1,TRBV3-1,ASSQQPFGQDIQY
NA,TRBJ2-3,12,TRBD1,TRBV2,ASGDSLLTDTQY
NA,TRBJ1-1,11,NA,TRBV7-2,AGSLGGNTEAF
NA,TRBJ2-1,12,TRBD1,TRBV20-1,SAGQGATYNEQF
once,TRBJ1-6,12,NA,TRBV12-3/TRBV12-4,ASTPGLHNSPLH
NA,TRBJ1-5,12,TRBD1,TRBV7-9,ASSEGQPLGPQH
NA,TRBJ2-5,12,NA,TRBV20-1,SARTLRQEETQY
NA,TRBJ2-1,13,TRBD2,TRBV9,ASSVVPSGSREQF
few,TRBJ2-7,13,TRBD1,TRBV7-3,ASSADRALSYEQY
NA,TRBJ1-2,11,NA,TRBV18,ASSRNREEGYT
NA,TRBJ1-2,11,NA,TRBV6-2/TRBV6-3,ASLQGQWDGYT
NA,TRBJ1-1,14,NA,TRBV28,ASSLYPISPESEAF
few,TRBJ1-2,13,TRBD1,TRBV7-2,ASSQGQGQEGGYT
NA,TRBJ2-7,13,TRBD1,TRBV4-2,ASSQETGGGYEQY
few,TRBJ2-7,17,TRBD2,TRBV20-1,SASSETSGRFVVSYGQY
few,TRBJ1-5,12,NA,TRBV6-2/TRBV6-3,ASRPGNSNQPQH
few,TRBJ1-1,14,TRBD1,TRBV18,ASSLDRGQTGTEAF
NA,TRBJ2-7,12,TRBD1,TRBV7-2,ASSSRTGTNEQY
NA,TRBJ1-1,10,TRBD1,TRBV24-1,ATSDWGQEAF
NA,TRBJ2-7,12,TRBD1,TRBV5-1,ASSLVGQGVEQY
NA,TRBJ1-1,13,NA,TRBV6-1,ASSGDRETLTEAF
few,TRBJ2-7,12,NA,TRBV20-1,SALAPSSTYEQY
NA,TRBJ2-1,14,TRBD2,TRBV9,ASSVLAGGEYNEQF
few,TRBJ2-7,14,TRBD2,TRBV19,ASSMGTSGSAYEQY
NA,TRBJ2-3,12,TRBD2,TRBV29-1,GGTRGDLTDTQY
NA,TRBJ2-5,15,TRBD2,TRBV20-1,SARGTSGMGGRETQY
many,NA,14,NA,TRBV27,ASIPTGGSSYNEQY
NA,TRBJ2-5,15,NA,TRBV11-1,ASSYNPQSGVQETQY
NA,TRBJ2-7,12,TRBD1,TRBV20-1,SARLGQGAYEQY
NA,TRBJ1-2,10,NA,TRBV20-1,SANSWEGGYT
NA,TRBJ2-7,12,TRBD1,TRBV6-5,ASSAAGQGYEQY
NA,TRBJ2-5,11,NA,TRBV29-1,SVPLSDQETQY
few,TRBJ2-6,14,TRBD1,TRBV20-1,SAGGQGSPGANVLT
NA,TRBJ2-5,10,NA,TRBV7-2,ASSPQRATQY
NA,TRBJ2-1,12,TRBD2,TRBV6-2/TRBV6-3,ASRREGSYNEQF
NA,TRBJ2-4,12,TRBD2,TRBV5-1,ASKSGTSGNIQY
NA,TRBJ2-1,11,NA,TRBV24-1,ATSAPNYNEQF
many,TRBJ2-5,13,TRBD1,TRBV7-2,ASSLGTGEQETQY
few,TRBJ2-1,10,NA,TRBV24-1,ATSDSNRRQF
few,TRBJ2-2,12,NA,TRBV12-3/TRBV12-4,ASRLGADAGELF
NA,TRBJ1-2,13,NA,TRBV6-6,ASSAGGNIDYGYT
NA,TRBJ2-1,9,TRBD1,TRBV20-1,SARTGREQF
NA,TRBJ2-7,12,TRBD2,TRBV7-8,ASSQSGGAYEQY